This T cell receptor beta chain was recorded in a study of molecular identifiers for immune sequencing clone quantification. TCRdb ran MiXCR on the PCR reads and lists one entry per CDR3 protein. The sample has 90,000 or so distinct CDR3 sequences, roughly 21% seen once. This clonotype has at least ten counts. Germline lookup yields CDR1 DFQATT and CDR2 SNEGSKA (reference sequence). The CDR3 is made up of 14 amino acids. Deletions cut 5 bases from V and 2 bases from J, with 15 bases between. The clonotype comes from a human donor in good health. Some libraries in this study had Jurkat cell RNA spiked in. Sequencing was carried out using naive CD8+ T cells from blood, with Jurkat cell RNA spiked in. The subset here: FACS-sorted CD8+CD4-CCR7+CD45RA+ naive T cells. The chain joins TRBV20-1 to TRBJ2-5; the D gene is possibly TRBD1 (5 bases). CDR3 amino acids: CSAGTGDLQETQYF. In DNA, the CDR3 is TGCAGTGCTGGTACAGGAGACCTACAAGAGACCCAGTACTTC.